These T cell receptor beta chains were read from a single sample in a study of T cell repertoires in ileal Crohn's disease. Only in-frame clones appear in the TCRdb table, and some are missing; sequencing was by immunoSEQ multiplex PCR. The data hold approximately 8,200 clones, with around 96% observed a single time. The sample taken for sequencing was ileal tissue. These receptors were taken from an adult with Crohn's disease. CDR3s include the opening cysteine and the closing phenylalanine or tryptophan. A D gene is named only where the DNA matches it firmly. Not all rows give a size; the values are once, few, many and, for expanded clones, a class.

v_call: TRBV27
d_call: TRBD2
clone_size: -
j_call: TRBJ2-2
cdr3_nt: TGTGCCAGCGGGGGACTAGCGGGGCGGGGAACCGGGGAGCTGTTTTTT
cdr3_aa: CASGGLAGRGTGELFF

v_call: TRBV11-1
d_call: TRBD2
clone_size: -
j_call: TRBJ2-5
cdr3_nt: TGTGCCAGCAGCTTTCGGGGGGGGCTGGGGGAGACCCAGTACTTC
cdr3_aa: CASSFRGGLGETQYF

v_call: TRBV9
d_call: TRBD1
clone_size: -
j_call: TRBJ2-1
cdr3_nt: TGTGCCAGCAGCCCGAACGGACAGGGGAGGAATGAGCAGTTCTTC
cdr3_aa: CASSPNGQGRNEQFF

v_call: TRBV5-5
d_call: -
clone_size: -
j_call: TRBJ2-3
cdr3_nt: TGTGCCAGCAGCTTTCGGTTTGATACGGATACGCAGTATTTT
cdr3_aa: CASSFRFDTDTQYF

v_call: TRBV11-1
d_call: -
clone_size: -
j_call: TRBJ2-5
cdr3_nt: TGTGCCAGCAGCTTGCGGACAGATGGAGAAGAGACCCAGTACTTC
cdr3_aa: CASSLRTDGEETQYF

v_call: TRBV5-1
d_call: -
clone_size: -
j_call: TRBJ1-2
cdr3_nt: TGCGCCAGCAGCCCCGCCAGGGTTGGGGACTATGGCTACACCTTC
cdr3_aa: CASSPARVGDYGYTF

v_call: TRBV28
d_call: TRBD1
clone_size: -
j_call: TRBJ1-1
cdr3_nt: TGTGCCAGCAGTTTACAGCAGGGGGCAGCTTTCTTT
cdr3_aa: CASSLQQGAAFF

v_call: TRBV6-5
d_call: -
clone_size: -
j_call: TRBJ2-7
cdr3_nt: TGTGCCAGCAGGCACGAGGTGGGTGCCTACGAGCAGTACTTC
cdr3_aa: CASRHEVGAYEQYF

v_call: TRBV5-4
d_call: -
clone_size: once
j_call: TRBJ2-2
cdr3_nt: TGTGCCAGCAGCTTCCGGACCGGGGAGCTGTTTTTT
cdr3_aa: CASSFRTGELFF

v_call: TRBV28
d_call: TRBD1
clone_size: -
j_call: TRBJ1-6
cdr3_nt: TGTGCCAGCAGTTCGGGACAGGGTGCGTCGGGGAGAAATTCACCCCTCCACTTT
cdr3_aa: CASSSGQGASGRNSPLHF

v_call: TRBV28
d_call: -
clone_size: -
j_call: TRBJ1-3
cdr3_nt: TGTGCCAGCGCTACCCCGGGAAACACCATATATTTT
cdr3_aa: CASATPGNTIYF

v_call: TRBV2
d_call: TRBD2
clone_size: -
j_call: TRBJ2-3
cdr3_nt: TGTGCCAGCAGCGGACTAGCGGGGGTAGATACGCAGTATTTT
cdr3_aa: CASSGLAGVDTQYF

v_call: TRBV29-1
d_call: -
clone_size: -
j_call: TRBJ1-5
cdr3_nt: TGCAGCGTCATGGGGGAACACGGAGGGAGCAATCAGCCCCAGCATTTT
cdr3_aa: CSVMGEHGGSNQPQHF

v_call: TRBV5-4
d_call: -
clone_size: -
j_call: TRBJ2-6
cdr3_nt: TGTGCCAGCAGCCCGGGAAACTCTGGGGCCAACGTCCTGACTTTC
cdr3_aa: CASSPGNSGANVLTF

v_call: TRBV6-5
d_call: TRBD1
clone_size: -
j_call: TRBJ1-1
cdr3_nt: TGTGCCAGCATGCTCCAAGACAGGGGGCCCTATGAAGCTTTCTTT
cdr3_aa: CASMLQDRGPYEAFF

v_call: TRBV7-3
d_call: -
clone_size: -
j_call: TRBJ1-1
cdr3_nt: TGTGCCAGCAGCCCTAAAGCAGGCCGGAACACTGAAGCTTTCTTT
cdr3_aa: CASSPKAGRNTEAFF

v_call: TRBV28
d_call: TRBD1
clone_size: once
j_call: TRBJ1-2
cdr3_nt: TGTGCCAGCAGTTTACCTCCGGGACAGGGTTACGGCTACACCTTC
cdr3_aa: CASSLPPGQGYGYTF

v_call: TRBV12-5
d_call: TRBD2
clone_size: -
j_call: TRBJ2-3
cdr3_nt: TGTGCTAGTGCCCCCGGGGTAGCGGGGGGGAGCACAGATACGCAGTATTTT
cdr3_aa: CASAPGVAGGSTDTQYF

v_call: TRBV29-1
d_call: -
clone_size: -
j_call: TRBJ1-1
cdr3_nt: TGCAGCGTTGATCCCACAGGGATGAACACTGAAGCTTTCTTT
cdr3_aa: CSVDPTGMNTEAFF

v_call: TRBV2
d_call: -
clone_size: -
j_call: TRBJ1-1
cdr3_nt: TGTGCCAGCAGGGACGGGGGTATGAACACTGAAGCTTTCTTT
cdr3_aa: CASRDGGMNTEAFF

v_call: TRBV28
d_call: -
clone_size: -
j_call: TRBJ1-6
cdr3_nt: TGTGCCAGCAGTTTAGTAAAATCACCCCTCCACTTT
cdr3_aa: CASSLVKSPLHF

v_call: TRBV5-1
d_call: -
clone_size: -
j_call: TRBJ2-7
cdr3_nt: TGCGCCAGCAGCTGGGAGACGGGGGTACTCTACGAGCAGTACTTC
cdr3_aa: CASSWETGVLYEQYF

v_call: TRBV5-6
d_call: TRBD2
clone_size: -
j_call: TRBJ2-2
cdr3_nt: TGTGCCAGCAGCTCGGACACCCACGGGGGGGGTTGGACCGGGGAGCTGTTTTTT
cdr3_aa: CASSSDTHGGGWTGELFF

v_call: TRBV6-1
d_call: TRBD1
clone_size: -
j_call: TRBJ2-7
cdr3_nt: TGTGCCAGCAGCCGACAGGGGACCGAGCAGTACTTC
cdr3_aa: CASSRQGTEQYF

v_call: TRBV5-6
d_call: -
clone_size: -
j_call: TRBJ1-5
cdr3_nt: TGTGCCAGCAGCAGAGAGGGGGGGGGTCGCAATCAGCCCCAGCATTTT
cdr3_aa: CASSREGGGRNQPQHF

v_call: TRBV5-5
d_call: -
clone_size: -
j_call: TRBJ1-1
cdr3_nt: TGTGCCAGCAGCTCCGGACTAGGCAATGAAGCTTTCTTT
cdr3_aa: CASSSGLGNEAFF

v_call: TRBV7-9
d_call: -
clone_size: -
j_call: TRBJ2-7
cdr3_nt: TGTGCCAGCAGCTTTCCGACAGGCGAGCAGTACTTC
cdr3_aa: CASSFPTGEQYF

v_call: TRBV6-6
d_call: TRBD1
clone_size: -
j_call: TRBJ1-1
cdr3_nt: TGTGCCAGCAGTTCTAGACCGGACAGGTGGAACACTGAAGCTTTCTTT
cdr3_aa: CASSSRPDRWNTEAFF

v_call: TRBV6-5
d_call: -
clone_size: -
j_call: TRBJ1-5
cdr3_nt: TGTGCCAGCAGACCAGGGGATCTTAGCAATCAGCCCCAGCATTTT
cdr3_aa: CASRPGDLSNQPQHF

v_call: TRBV4-3
d_call: -
clone_size: -
j_call: TRBJ2-5
cdr3_nt: TGCGCCAGCAGCCAAGGCCAGGGGGAGACCCAGTACTTC
cdr3_aa: CASSQGQGETQYF

v_call: TRBV4-1
d_call: TRBD1
clone_size: -
j_call: TRBJ1-6
cdr3_nt: TGCGCCAGCAGCCAAGATCGCGGACAGGGAAAGAATAATTCACCCCTCCACTTT
cdr3_aa: CASSQDRGQGKNNSPLHF

v_call: TRBV7-7
d_call: TRBD2
clone_size: -
j_call: TRBJ2-5
cdr3_nt: TGTGCCAGCAGCCCGTTAGCGGGGGGGCAAGAGACCCAGTACTTC
cdr3_aa: CASSPLAGGQETQYF

v_call: TRBV7-3
d_call: -
clone_size: -
j_call: TRBJ2-3
cdr3_nt: TGTGCCAGCAGCAGAGCTAGCCCCGGGGTAACAAAAGATACGCAGTATTTT
cdr3_aa: CASSRASPGVTKDTQYF

v_call: TRBV6-1
d_call: TRBD2
clone_size: once
j_call: TRBJ2-2
cdr3_nt: TGTGCCAGCAGTGAACCCGGGACTAGCGGAAACACCGGGGAGCTGTTTTTT
cdr3_aa: CASSEPGTSGNTGELFF

v_call: TRBV5-1
d_call: TRBD1
clone_size: -
j_call: TRBJ2-7
cdr3_nt: TGCGCCAGCAGCCCCGGGACAGGGGAAGGCGAGCAGTACTTC
cdr3_aa: CASSPGTGEGEQYF

v_call: TRBV7-8
d_call: TRBD2
clone_size: -
j_call: TRBJ2-1
cdr3_nt: TGTGCCAGCAGCTTAAAGAGGGGGCAGCGGGGGGGCACCCTCTCCTACAATGAGCAGTTCTTC
cdr3_aa: CASSLKRGQRGGTLSYNEQFF

v_call: TRBV5-1
d_call: TRBD2
clone_size: -
j_call: TRBJ2-5
cdr3_nt: TGCGCCAGCAGCTACCTAGCGAGCGGGGAAGAGACCCAGTACTTC
cdr3_aa: CASSYLASGEETQYF

v_call: TRBV7-9
d_call: -
clone_size: -
j_call: TRBJ2-3
cdr3_nt: TGTGCCAGCAGCTGGCGGGGGACAGGAGGTTCAGATACGCAGTATTTT
cdr3_aa: CASSWRGTGGSDTQYF

v_call: TRBV7-7
d_call: TRBD2
clone_size: -
j_call: TRBJ2-3
cdr3_nt: TGTGCCAGCAGCCCGGGACTAGCGGGGGGGCCAGATACGCAGTATTTT
cdr3_aa: CASSPGLAGGPDTQYF

v_call: TRBV9
d_call: -
clone_size: -
j_call: TRBJ1-6
cdr3_nt: TGTGCCAGCAGCGTAAGTCAAGGGGTTTTAAATTCACCCCTCCACTTT
cdr3_aa: CASSVSQGVLNSPLHF

v_call: TRBV19
d_call: TRBD2
clone_size: -
j_call: TRBJ2-3
cdr3_nt: TGTGCCAGCAGACTAGCGGGGGGGGATACGCAGTATTTT
cdr3_aa: CASRLAGGDTQYF

v_call: TRBV2
d_call: -
clone_size: -
j_call: TRBJ2-7
cdr3_nt: TGTGCCAGCACAGATGAAGTATCAGGGCAGTACTTC
cdr3_aa: CASTDEVSGQYF

v_call: TRBV11-2
d_call: -
clone_size: -
j_call: TRBJ2-5
cdr3_nt: TGTGCCAGCAGCTTACTTGGAAGGGGTCTCCAAGAGACCCAGTACTTC
cdr3_aa: CASSLLGRGLQETQYF

v_call: TRBV7-2
d_call: TRBD1
clone_size: -
j_call: TRBJ1-2
cdr3_nt: TGTGCCAGCAGCTTCAGACAGGGGGCGCAGGGCTACACCTTC
cdr3_aa: CASSFRQGAQGYTF

v_call: TRBV4-1
d_call: -
clone_size: -
j_call: TRBJ2-1
cdr3_nt: TGCGCCAGCAGCCAAGTCGGGGAGATCTACAATGAGCAGTTCTTC
cdr3_aa: CASSQVGEIYNEQFF

v_call: TRBV18
d_call: -
clone_size: -
j_call: TRBJ1-3
cdr3_nt: TGTGCCAGCTCTCCCCTAGCCACCCACTCTGGAAACACCATATATTTT
cdr3_aa: CASSPLATHSGNTIYF

v_call: TRBV11-2
d_call: TRBD2
clone_size: -
j_call: TRBJ2-7
cdr3_nt: TGTGCCAGCAGCTTAGGGGCGGGGGGAAACTACGAGCAGTACTTC
cdr3_aa: CASSLGAGGNYEQYF

v_call: TRBV30
d_call: -
clone_size: -
j_call: TRBJ1-5
cdr3_nt: TGTGCCTGGAGTGTACGGGCGGGGGATCAGCCCCAGCATTTT
cdr3_aa: CAWSVRAGDQPQHF

v_call: TRBV7-6
d_call: TRBD2
clone_size: -
j_call: TRBJ2-7
cdr3_nt: TGTGCCAGCAGCCGCGAGGGCGGGAGCTACTACGAGCAGTACTTC
cdr3_aa: CASSREGGSYYEQYF

v_call: TRBV28
d_call: TRBD1
clone_size: -
j_call: TRBJ2-3
cdr3_nt: TGTGCCGGGGGACAGGGGCTAGGATTGGGCACAGATACGCAGTATTTT
cdr3_aa: CAGGQGLGLGTDTQYF

v_call: TRBV6-1
d_call: -
clone_size: -
j_call: TRBJ2-1
cdr3_nt: TGTGCCAGCAGGATTGACAGAAACAATGAGCAGTTCTTC
cdr3_aa: CASRIDRNNEQFF

v_call: TRBV15
d_call: -
clone_size: -
j_call: TRBJ1-1
cdr3_nt: TGTGCCACCAGCCCGTCGGGGGTTGAAGCTTTCTTT
cdr3_aa: CATSPSGVEAFF

v_call: TRBV6-1
d_call: -
clone_size: -
j_call: TRBJ2-3
cdr3_nt: TGTGCCAGCATCGCCGGAGTAAGCACAGATACGCAGTATTTT
cdr3_aa: CASIAGVSTDTQYF

v_call: TRBV6-1
d_call: TRBD1
clone_size: -
j_call: TRBJ2-7
cdr3_nt: TGTGCCAGCAGGGGGGGGGACAGGGGGCGAGGCGAGCAGTACTTC
cdr3_aa: CASRGGDRGRGEQYF

v_call: TRBV6-1
d_call: -
clone_size: -
j_call: TRBJ1-4
cdr3_nt: TGTGCCAGCAGGGCTACTTTAGCGCACGATGAAAAACTGTTTTTT
cdr3_aa: CASRATLAHDEKLFF

v_call: TRBV7-9
d_call: TRBD2
clone_size: once
j_call: TRBJ2-1
cdr3_nt: TGTGCCAGCAGTCAAGGGGCTAGCGGGGGGCCTTACAATGAGCAGTTCTTC
cdr3_aa: CASSQGASGGPYNEQFF

v_call: TRBV7-2
d_call: -
clone_size: -
j_call: TRBJ1-1
cdr3_nt: TGTGCCAGCAGCCAGGACAGACGTGAAGCTTTCTTT
cdr3_aa: CASSQDRREAFF

v_call: TRBV7-2
d_call: -
clone_size: -
j_call: TRBJ1-1
cdr3_nt: TGTGCCAGCAGCTTATTCCCCGGACAGCTTAACACTGAAGCTTTCTTT
cdr3_aa: CASSLFPGQLNTEAFF

v_call: TRBV5-1
d_call: TRBD1
clone_size: -
j_call: TRBJ2-1
cdr3_nt: TGCGCCAGCAGTTTTGGGACAGACCTCATTTCTTACTATGAGCAGTTCTTC
cdr3_aa: CASSFGTDLISYYEQFF

v_call: TRBV7-2
d_call: -
clone_size: once
j_call: TRBJ1-6
cdr3_nt: TGTGCCAGCAGCTCCCGAACCCCCGGTCATTCACCCCTCCACTTT
cdr3_aa: CASSSRTPGHSPLHF